This T cell receptor beta chain is drawn from a study of cytotoxic CD8 clonotypes in ibrutinib-treated CLL. Study as a whole: Averaging across samples gave roughly 250,000 productive templates and roughly 90,000 productive rearrangements.

The assay was immunoSEQ multiplex PCR, and TCRdb's table has in-frame clones only and misses some. The table has about 45,000 clones, 50% to 75% seen once. V lost 4 bases to trimming and J lost 2 bases, with 12 bases between them. The CDR3 has 16 residues. In germline, CDR1 is ENHRY, CDR2 SYGVKD. This specimen consisted of PBMCs, obtained after 24 months of ibrutinib treatment. This clonotype originated in a human donor with chronic lymphocytic leukemia. V is TRBV10-3 and J is TRBJ2-6; D is undetermined. As DNA, the CDR3 is TGTGCCATCAGTGCCGGGCAGTTCGCTGGGGCCAACGTCCTGACTTTC. Amino acids: CAISAGQFAGANVLTF.